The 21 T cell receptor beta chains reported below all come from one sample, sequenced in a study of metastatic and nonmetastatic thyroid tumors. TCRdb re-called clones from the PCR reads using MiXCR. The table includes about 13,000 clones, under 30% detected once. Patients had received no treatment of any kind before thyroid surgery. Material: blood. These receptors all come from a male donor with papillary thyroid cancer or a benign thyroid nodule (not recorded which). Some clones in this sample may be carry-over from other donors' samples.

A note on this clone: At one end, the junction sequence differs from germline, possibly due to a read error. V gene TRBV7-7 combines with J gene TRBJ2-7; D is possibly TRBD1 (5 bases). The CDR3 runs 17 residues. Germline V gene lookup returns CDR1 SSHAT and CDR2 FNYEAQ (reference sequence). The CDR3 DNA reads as TGTGCTAGCAGGCAGCCGAGACAGCCAGGGCAAATTTTCGAGCAGTACTTC. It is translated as CASRQPRQPGQIFEQYF. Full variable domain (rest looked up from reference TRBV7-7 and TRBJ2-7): GAGVSQSPRYKVTKRGQDVTLRCDPISSHATLYWYQQALGQGPEFLTYFNYEAQPDKSGLPSDRFSAERPEGSISTLTIQRTEQRDSAMYRCASRQPRQPGQIFEQYFGPGTRLTVT.

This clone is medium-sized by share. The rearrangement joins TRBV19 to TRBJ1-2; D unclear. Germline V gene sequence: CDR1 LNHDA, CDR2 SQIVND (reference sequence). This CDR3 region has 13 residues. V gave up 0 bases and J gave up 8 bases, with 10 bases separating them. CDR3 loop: CASSIDPREGYTF. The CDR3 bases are TGTGCCAGTAGTATAGATCCCAGAGAGGGCTACACCTTC.

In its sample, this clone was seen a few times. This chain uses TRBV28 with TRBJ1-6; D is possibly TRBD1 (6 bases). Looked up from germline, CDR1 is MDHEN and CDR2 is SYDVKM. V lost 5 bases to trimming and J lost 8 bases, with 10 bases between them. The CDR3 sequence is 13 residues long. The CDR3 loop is CASSIDRHSPLHF. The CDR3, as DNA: TGTGCCAGCAGTATAGACAGGCATTCACCCCTCCACTTT.

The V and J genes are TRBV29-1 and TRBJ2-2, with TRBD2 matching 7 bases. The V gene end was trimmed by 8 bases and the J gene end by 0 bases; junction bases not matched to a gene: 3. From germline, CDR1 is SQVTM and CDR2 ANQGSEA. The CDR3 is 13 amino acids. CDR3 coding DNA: TGCAGCTTACGGGGGGCGAACACCGGGGAGCTGTTTTTT. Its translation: CSLRGANTGELFF.

The CDR3 DNA reads TGTGCCAGCAGCTTAGATGGAGGGGGTAGTGAGCAGTTCTTC. This encodes CASSLDGGGSEQFF. The V and J genes are TRBV11-3 and TRBJ2-1, with D possibly being TRBD1 or TRBD2 (6 bases each). Looked up from germline, CDR1 is SGHNT and CDR2 is YENEEA. The CDR3 covers 14 residues. Trimming cost V 0 bases and J 9 bases, with 12 bases left between them.

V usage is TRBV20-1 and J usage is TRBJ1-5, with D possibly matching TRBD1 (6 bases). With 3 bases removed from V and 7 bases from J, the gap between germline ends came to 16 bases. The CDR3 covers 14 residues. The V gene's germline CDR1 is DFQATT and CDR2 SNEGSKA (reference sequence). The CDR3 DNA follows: TGCAGTGCTAGCCAGGGAACAGGGCGCCAGCCCCAGCATTTT. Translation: CSASQGTGRQPQHF.

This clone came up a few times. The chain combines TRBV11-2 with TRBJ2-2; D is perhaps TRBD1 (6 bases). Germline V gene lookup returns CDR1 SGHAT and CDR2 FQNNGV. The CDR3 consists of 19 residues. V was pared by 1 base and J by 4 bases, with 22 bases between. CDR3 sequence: CASSLGIGRTALFTGELFF. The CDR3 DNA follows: TGTGCCAGCAGCTTAGGGATCGGTCGGACAGCCCTCTTCACCGGGGAGCTGTTTTTT.

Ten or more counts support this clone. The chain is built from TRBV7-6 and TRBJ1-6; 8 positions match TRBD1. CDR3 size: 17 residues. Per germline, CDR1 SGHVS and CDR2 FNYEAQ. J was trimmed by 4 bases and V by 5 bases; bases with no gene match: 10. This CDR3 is CASSQSRTGNYNSPLHF. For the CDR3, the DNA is TGTGCCAGCAGCCAATCTCGGACAGGGAATTATAATTCACCCCTCCACTTT. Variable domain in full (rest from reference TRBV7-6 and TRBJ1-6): GAGVSQSPRYKVTKRGQDVALRCDPISGHVSLYWYRQALGQGPEFLTYFNYEAQQDKSGLPNDRFSAERPEGSISTLTIQRTEQRDSAMYRCASSQSRTGNYNSPLHFGNGTRLTVT.

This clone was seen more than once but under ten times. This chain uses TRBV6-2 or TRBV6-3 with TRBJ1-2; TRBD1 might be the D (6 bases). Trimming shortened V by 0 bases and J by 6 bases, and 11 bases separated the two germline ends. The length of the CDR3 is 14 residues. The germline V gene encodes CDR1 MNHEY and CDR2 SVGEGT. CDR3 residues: CASSYSGRGDGYTF. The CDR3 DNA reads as TGTGCCAGCAGTTACTCAGGCAGGGGAGATGGCTACACCTTC.

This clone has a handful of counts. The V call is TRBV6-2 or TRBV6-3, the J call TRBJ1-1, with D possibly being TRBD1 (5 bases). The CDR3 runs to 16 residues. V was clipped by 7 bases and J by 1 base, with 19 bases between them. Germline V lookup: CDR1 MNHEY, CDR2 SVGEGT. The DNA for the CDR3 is TGTGCCAGCACTCTTTATGGGGGACGGGGGAACACTGAAGCTTTCTTT. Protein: CASTLYGGRGNTEAFF.

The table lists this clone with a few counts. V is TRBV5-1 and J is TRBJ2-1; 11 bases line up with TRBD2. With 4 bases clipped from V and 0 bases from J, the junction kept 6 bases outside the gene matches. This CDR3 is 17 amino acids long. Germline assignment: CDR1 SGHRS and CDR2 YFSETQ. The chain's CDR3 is CASSEGTSGYSYNEQFF. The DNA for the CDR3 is TGCGCCAGCAGCGAGGGGACTAGCGGCTACTCCTACAATGAGCAGTTCTTC.

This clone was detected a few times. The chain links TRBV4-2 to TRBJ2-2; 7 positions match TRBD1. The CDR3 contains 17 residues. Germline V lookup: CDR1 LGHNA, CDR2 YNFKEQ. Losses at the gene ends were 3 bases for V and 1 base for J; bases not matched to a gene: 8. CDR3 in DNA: TGTGCCAGCAGCCAGGGCTCCTGGGACAGGAACACCGGGGAGCTGTTTTTT. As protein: CASSQGSWDRNTGELFF.

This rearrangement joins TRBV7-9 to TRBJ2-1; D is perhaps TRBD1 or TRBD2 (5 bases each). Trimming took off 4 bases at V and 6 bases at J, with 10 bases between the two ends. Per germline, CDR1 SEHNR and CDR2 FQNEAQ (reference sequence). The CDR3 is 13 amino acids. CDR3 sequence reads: CASSSGRINEQFF. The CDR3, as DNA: TGTGCCAGCAGCTCGGGACGGATCAATGAGCAGTTCTTC.

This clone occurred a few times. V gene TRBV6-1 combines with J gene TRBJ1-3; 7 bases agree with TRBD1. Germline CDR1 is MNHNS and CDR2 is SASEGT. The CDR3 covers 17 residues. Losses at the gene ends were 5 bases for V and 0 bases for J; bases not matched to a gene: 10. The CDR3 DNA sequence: TGTGCCAGCAGTCCCGGGACAGTACCTCTCTCTGGAAACACCATATATTTT. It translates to CASSPGTVPLSGNTIYF.

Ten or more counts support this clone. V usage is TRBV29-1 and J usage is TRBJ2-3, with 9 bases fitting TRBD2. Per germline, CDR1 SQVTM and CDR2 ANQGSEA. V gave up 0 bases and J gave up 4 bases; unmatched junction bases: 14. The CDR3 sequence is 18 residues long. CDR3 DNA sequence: TGCAGCGTTGAAGATGGGGGAGAAGCGGGAGGAAAGGCAGATACGCAGTATTTT. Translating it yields CSVEDGGEAGGKADTQYF.

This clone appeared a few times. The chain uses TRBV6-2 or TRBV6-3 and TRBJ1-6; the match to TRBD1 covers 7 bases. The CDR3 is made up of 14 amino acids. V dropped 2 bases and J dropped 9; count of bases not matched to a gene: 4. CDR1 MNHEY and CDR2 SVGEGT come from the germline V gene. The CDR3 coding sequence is TGTGCCAGCAGTTACCGGGACAGATTTTCACCCCTCCACTTT. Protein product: CASSYRDRFSPLHF.

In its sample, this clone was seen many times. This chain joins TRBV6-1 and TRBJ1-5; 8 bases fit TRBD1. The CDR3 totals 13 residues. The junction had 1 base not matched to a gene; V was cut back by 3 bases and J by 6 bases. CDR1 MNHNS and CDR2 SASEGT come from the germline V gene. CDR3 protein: CASSDRGRQPQHF. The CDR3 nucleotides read TGTGCCAGCAGTGACAGGGGGCGTCAGCCCCAGCATTTT.

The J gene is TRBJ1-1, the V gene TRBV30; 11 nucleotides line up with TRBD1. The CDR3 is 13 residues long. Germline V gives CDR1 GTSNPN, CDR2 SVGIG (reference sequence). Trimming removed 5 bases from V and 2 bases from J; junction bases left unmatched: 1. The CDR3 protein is CAWGQGANTEAFF. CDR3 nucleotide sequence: TGTGCCTGGGGACAGGGGGCTAACACTGAAGCTTTCTTT.

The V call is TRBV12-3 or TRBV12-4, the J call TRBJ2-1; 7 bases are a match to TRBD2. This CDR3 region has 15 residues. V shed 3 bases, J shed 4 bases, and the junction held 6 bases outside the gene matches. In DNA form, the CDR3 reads TGTGCCAGCAGTTTGGGCGGGAGCCCTTACAATGAGCAGTTCTTC. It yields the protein CASSLGGSPYNEQFF.

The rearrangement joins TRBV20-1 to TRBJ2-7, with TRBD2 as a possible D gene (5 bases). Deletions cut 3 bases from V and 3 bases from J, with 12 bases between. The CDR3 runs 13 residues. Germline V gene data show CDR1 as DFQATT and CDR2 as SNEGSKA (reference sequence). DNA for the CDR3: TGCAGTGCTAGCACCGGGATCCTCTACGAGCAGTACTTC. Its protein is CSASTGILYEQYF.

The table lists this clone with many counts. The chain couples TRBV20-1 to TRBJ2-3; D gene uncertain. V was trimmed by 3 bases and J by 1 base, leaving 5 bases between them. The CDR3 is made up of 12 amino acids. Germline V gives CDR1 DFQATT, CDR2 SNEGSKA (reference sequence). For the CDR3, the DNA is TGCAGTGCTAGCGGGCGCACAGATACGCAGTATTTT. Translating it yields CSASGRTDTQYF.